This TCR beta chain was found in a study of long-term antiretroviral therapy in people with HIV. Regarding the study as a whole: Clonal populations expanded prior to ART predominated within the repertoire at all time points.

Turning to this clone: Its target is not known.

There were no participants with HIV treated outside the United States. Researchers ran immunoSEQ v3.0 at survey level. Sequencing targeted about 40,000-50,000 T-cell genomes per sample. TCRdb's table, derived via immunoSEQ multiplex PCR, lists solely in-frame clones and lacks some. The sample holds 15,000 to 20,000 clones, roughly 90% seen once. This CDR3 spans 15 amino acids. Germline V gene sequence: CDR1 SGHRS, CDR2 YFSETQ. Trimming cost V 0 bases and J 3 bases, with 10 bases left between them. This TCR derives from a man aged 50-60 years with HIV. V usage is TRBV5-1 and J usage is TRBJ1-3; D not resolved. This material consisted of unsorted PBMCs, taken 0.7 years before starting antiretroviral therapy. The CDR3 nucleotides are TGCGCCAGCAGCTTGGGCGGGGATGGTGGAAACACCATATATTTT. It yields the protein CASSLGGDGGNTIYF.